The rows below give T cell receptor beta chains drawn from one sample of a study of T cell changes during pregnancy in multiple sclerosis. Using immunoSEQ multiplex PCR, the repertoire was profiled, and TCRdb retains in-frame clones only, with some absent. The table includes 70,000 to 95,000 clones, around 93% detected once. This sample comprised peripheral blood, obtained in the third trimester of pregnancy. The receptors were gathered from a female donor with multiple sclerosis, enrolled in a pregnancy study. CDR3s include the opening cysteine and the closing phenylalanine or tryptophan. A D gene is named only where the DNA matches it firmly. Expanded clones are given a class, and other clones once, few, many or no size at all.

CDR3nt: TGTGCCAGCAGCCAAGACCTGAATCAGCCCCAGCATTTT; CDR3aa: CASSQDLNQPQHF; d_gene: -; len: 13; abundance: -; v_gene: TRBV4-2; j_gene: TRBJ1-5
CDR3nt: TGTGCCAGCAGCGAGGGTATAACTAGTGGTGAGCAGTTCTTC; CDR3aa: CASSEGITSGEQFF; d_gene: -; len: 14; abundance: -; v_gene: TRBV5-4; j_gene: TRBJ2-1
CDR3nt: TGTGCCAGCAGTTACTCGAACTCGGGGGGCGGTAATGAGCAGTTCTTC; CDR3aa: CASSYSNSGGGNEQFF; d_gene: -; len: 16; abundance: -; v_gene: TRBV6-5; j_gene: TRBJ2-1
CDR3nt: TGTGCCAGCAGCGGAAGTTGGAGGCCGAAAAGCACAGATACGCAGTATTTT; CDR3aa: CASSGSWRPKSTDTQYF; d_gene: -; len: 17; abundance: -; v_gene: TRBV27; j_gene: TRBJ2-3
CDR3nt: TGCAGCGTTGAAGAACTGAACACCATATATTTT; CDR3aa: CSVEELNTIYF; d_gene: -; len: 11; abundance: -; v_gene: TRBV29-1; j_gene: TRBJ1-3
CDR3nt: TGTGCCAGCAGCCGGGACAGGGGGCAGGGTAACCAGCCCCAGCATTTT; CDR3aa: CASSRDRGQGNQPQHF; d_gene: TRBD1; len: 16; abundance: -; v_gene: TRBV28; j_gene: TRBJ1-5
CDR3nt: TGTGCCAGCAGCCTGACAGGGGGCAGGGGCGGGGAGCTGTTTTTT; CDR3aa: CASSLTGGRGGELFF; d_gene: TRBD1; len: 15; abundance: once; v_gene: TRBV11-3; j_gene: TRBJ2-2
CDR3nt: TGTGCCAGCAGCCAAGCGGGGCAGGGGCGACTCATGGAGCAGTTCTTC; CDR3aa: CASSQAGQGRLMEQFF; d_gene: -; len: 16; abundance: -; v_gene: TRBV14; j_gene: TRBJ2-1
CDR3nt: TGTGCCAGCAGCCCCCTCCCGTGGGCCGAGCAGTACTTC; CDR3aa: CASSPLPWAEQYF; d_gene: -; len: 13; abundance: -; v_gene: TRBV9; j_gene: TRBJ2-7
CDR3nt: TGTGCCAGCAGCATGGGACAGGGTACTCAGCCCCAGCATTTT; CDR3aa: CASSMGQGTQPQHF; d_gene: TRBD1; len: 14; abundance: -; v_gene: TRBV2; j_gene: TRBJ1-5
CDR3nt: TGTGCCAGCAGTTCAGGGGGAGACACCATATATTTT; CDR3aa: CASSSGGDTIYF; d_gene: TRBD1; len: 12; abundance: few; v_gene: TRBV28; j_gene: TRBJ1-3
CDR3nt: TGTGCCAGCAGATATGGGCGCCCAGATACGCAGTATTTT; CDR3aa: CASRYGRPDTQYF; d_gene: -; len: 13; abundance: -; v_gene: TRBV7-8; j_gene: TRBJ2-3
CDR3nt: TGCGCCAGCAGCCAAGAGCAGCGGACAGGGGGTAGAGGTTCCTATGGCTACACCTTC; CDR3aa: CASSQEQRTGGRGSYGYTF; d_gene: TRBD1; len: 19; abundance: -; v_gene: TRBV4-1; j_gene: TRBJ1-2
CDR3nt: TGTGCCATCAGTGCTTGGCTAGAAGAGACCCAGTACTTC; CDR3aa: CAISAWLEETQYF; d_gene: -; len: 13; abundance: -; v_gene: TRBV10-3; j_gene: TRBJ2-5
CDR3nt: TGTGCCAGCAGCCAGGACAGGAAGAGCTACGAGCAGTACTTC; CDR3aa: CASSQDRKSYEQYF; d_gene: TRBD1; len: 14; abundance: once; v_gene: TRBV11-2; j_gene: TRBJ2-7
CDR3nt: TGTGCCAGCATTACATCCGGCGACAGCCTCAATCAGCCCCAGCATTTT; CDR3aa: CASITSGDSLNQPQHF; d_gene: -; len: 16; abundance: -; v_gene: TRBV6-6; j_gene: TRBJ1-5
CDR3nt: TGTGCCAGCAGTTTGGACAGAAACTATGGCTACACCTTC; CDR3aa: CASSLDRNYGYTF; d_gene: -; len: 13; abundance: -; v_gene: TRBV28; j_gene: TRBJ1-2
CDR3nt: TGTGCCAGTAGGCAGGGGGGCGACACCGGGGAGCTGTTTTTT; CDR3aa: CASRQGGDTGELFF; d_gene: -; len: 14; abundance: -; v_gene: TRBV19; j_gene: TRBJ2-2
CDR3nt: TGTGCCAGCTGGGCGAAGGCTTTTAACACTGAAGCTTTCTTT; CDR3aa: CASWAKAFNTEAFF; d_gene: -; len: 14; abundance: -; v_gene: TRBV6-5; j_gene: TRBJ1-1
CDR3nt: TGTGCCAGCAGCTTCACCGGGACAGAATACGAGCAGTACTTC; CDR3aa: CASSFTGTEYEQYF; d_gene: TRBD1; len: 14; abundance: -; v_gene: TRBV5-6; j_gene: TRBJ2-7
CDR3nt: TGTGCCAGCAGCGAACTAGCGGGAGGATCCTCCTACGAGCAGTACTTC; CDR3aa: CASSELAGGSSYEQYF; d_gene: TRBD2; len: 16; abundance: once; v_gene: TRBV5-4; j_gene: TRBJ2-7
CDR3nt: TGTGCCAGCAGCGCCCGGGACAGCTCCTACAATGAGCAGTTCTTC; CDR3aa: CASSARDSSYNEQFF; d_gene: TRBD1; len: 15; abundance: many; v_gene: TRBV9; j_gene: TRBJ2-1
CDR3nt: TGCGCCAGCAGCCAAGATACCCCAGCTAGCGCCAACACCGGGGAGCTGTTTTTT; CDR3aa: CASSQDTPASANTGELFF; d_gene: -; len: 18; abundance: -; v_gene: TRBV4-1; j_gene: TRBJ2-2
CDR3nt: TGTGCCAGCAGTCCCGGACAGGGGCGGACTAGCGGGTCTTACGAGCAGTACTTC; CDR3aa: CASSPGQGRTSGSYEQYF; d_gene: -; len: 18; abundance: few; v_gene: TRBV21-1; j_gene: TRBJ2-7
CDR3nt: TGTGCCAGCAGTACCCGGACAGGGTCCTACAATGAGCAGTTCTTC; CDR3aa: CASSTRTGSYNEQFF; d_gene: TRBD1; len: 15; abundance: once; v_gene: TRBV27; j_gene: TRBJ2-1
CDR3nt: TGCAGCGTTGACTTAGGGGCTCTAGGAGGCTACACCTTC; CDR3aa: CSVDLGALGGYTF; d_gene: -; len: 13; abundance: -; v_gene: TRBV29-1; j_gene: TRBJ1-2
CDR3nt: TGTGCCAGCAGCGCTACAGCCGCAATGGGCTCTGGAAACACCATATATTTT; CDR3aa: CASSATAAMGSGNTIYF; d_gene: -; len: 17; abundance: -; v_gene: TRBV9; j_gene: TRBJ1-3
CDR3nt: TGTGCCAGCAGTCCGACGGGACTAAACTACGAGCAGTACTTC; CDR3aa: CASSPTGLNYEQYF; d_gene: TRBD2; len: 14; abundance: -; v_gene: TRBV28; j_gene: TRBJ2-7
CDR3nt: TGTGCCAGTGCCGCTGCGGCAGGGGGAGGAAACACCATATATTTT; CDR3aa: CASAAAAGGGNTIYF; d_gene: TRBD1; len: 15; abundance: -; v_gene: TRBV19; j_gene: TRBJ1-3
CDR3nt: TGTGCCAGCAGAGGACAGAGGATCTATGGCTACACCTTC; CDR3aa: CASRGQRIYGYTF; d_gene: -; len: 13; abundance: -; v_gene: TRBV2; j_gene: TRBJ1-2
CDR3nt: TGTGCCAGCAGTGCAGGGACTAGCGGGTTCTACGAGCAGTACTTC; CDR3aa: CASSAGTSGFYEQYF; d_gene: TRBD2; len: 15; abundance: -; v_gene: TRBV6-1; j_gene: TRBJ2-7
CDR3nt: TGTGCCAGCAGTCCCCACCCAGTTAGCAATCAGCCCCAGCATTTT; CDR3aa: CASSPHPVSNQPQHF; d_gene: -; len: 15; abundance: -; v_gene: TRBV28; j_gene: TRBJ1-5
CDR3nt: TGCGCCAGCAGTGAAAGGGCAGGGCTCGCCTACGAGCAGTACTTC; CDR3aa: CASSERAGLAYEQYF; d_gene: -; len: 15; abundance: once; v_gene: TRBV10-2; j_gene: TRBJ2-7
CDR3nt: TGTGCCAGCACCTTGGACAGGGGTTCCAATGAGCAGTTCTTC; CDR3aa: CASTLDRGSNEQFF; d_gene: TRBD1; len: 14; abundance: -; v_gene: TRBV9; j_gene: TRBJ2-1
CDR3nt: TGTGCCAGCAGCCGGGACAGGGGGCACACTGAAGCTTTCTTT; CDR3aa: CASSRDRGHTEAFF; d_gene: TRBD1; len: 14; abundance: -; v_gene: TRBV2; j_gene: TRBJ1-1
CDR3nt: TGTGCCAGCAGCTTCTTCGGTAGCGACCAAGAGACCCAGTACTTC; CDR3aa: CASSFFGSDQETQYF; d_gene: -; len: 15; abundance: -; v_gene: TRBV5-8; j_gene: TRBJ2-5
CDR3nt: TGTGCCAGAAGCTTGGAGCCAGGGGGCTATGAAAAACTGTTTTTT; CDR3aa: CARSLEPGGYEKLFF; d_gene: TRBD1; len: 15; abundance: few; v_gene: TRBV5-3; j_gene: TRBJ1-4
CDR3nt: TGCGCCAGCAGCCAGGGACTAGCCTACGAGCAGTACTTC; CDR3aa: CASSQGLAYEQYF; d_gene: TRBD2; len: 13; abundance: -; v_gene: TRBV4-1; j_gene: TRBJ2-7
CDR3nt: TGTGCCAGCAGCTTACGGACCGGGGAGCTGTTTTTT; CDR3aa: CASSLRTGELFF; d_gene: -; len: 12; abundance: once; v_gene: TRBV7-9; j_gene: TRBJ2-2
CDR3nt: TGTGCCAGCACCCTAAGCACAGATACGCAGTATTTT; CDR3aa: CASTLSTDTQYF; d_gene: -; len: 12; abundance: -; v_gene: TRBV7-9; j_gene: TRBJ2-3
CDR3nt: TGTGCAAGTCGCCAAAAGGACGGGACTAGCGGGAGTTACGAGCAGTACTTC; CDR3aa: CASRQKDGTSGSYEQYF; d_gene: -; len: 17; abundance: -; v_gene: TRBV12-2; j_gene: TRBJ2-7
CDR3nt: TGTGCCAGCAGGCCAGGGGGGCACGAGCAGTACTTC; CDR3aa: CASRPGGHEQYF; d_gene: -; len: 12; abundance: -; v_gene: TRBV6-5; j_gene: TRBJ2-7
CDR3nt: TGCGCCAGCAGCCCCGGGGTAGCCGGGGAGCTGTTTTTT; CDR3aa: CASSPGVAGELFF; d_gene: -; len: 13; abundance: -; v_gene: TRBV4-3; j_gene: TRBJ2-2
CDR3nt: TGTGCCAGCAGCTTGCGGGCAGGGAAAGTATATGAAAAACTGTTTTTT; CDR3aa: CASSLRAGKVYEKLFF; d_gene: -; len: 16; abundance: -; v_gene: TRBV5-6; j_gene: TRBJ1-4
CDR3nt: TGTGCCAGCAGCTTAGTGTTTATGGTGTCCCAGGAGGGGATTAGGGGTGGCTACACCTTC; CDR3aa: CASSLVFMVSQEGIRGGYTF; d_gene: -; len: 20; abundance: -; v_gene: TRBV7-8; j_gene: TRBJ1-2
CDR3nt: TGTGCCAGCAGCTTAACGGGGCAGGAGGGGCAGCCCCAGCATTTT; CDR3aa: CASSLTGQEGQPQHF; d_gene: -; len: 15; abundance: -; v_gene: TRBV13; j_gene: TRBJ1-5
CDR3nt: TGTGCCAGCAGTGATCCTGGGCAGGGCGAGGAAAAACTGTTTTTT; CDR3aa: CASSDPGQGEEKLFF; d_gene: -; len: 15; abundance: -; v_gene: TRBV2; j_gene: TRBJ1-4
CDR3nt: TGTGCCAGCAGCCAGGGGACAGGGGGCGCAAAGGGCTACACCTTC; CDR3aa: CASSQGTGGAKGYTF; d_gene: TRBD1; len: 15; abundance: -; v_gene: TRBV7-9; j_gene: TRBJ1-2
CDR3nt: TGCGCCAGCAGCTTGTCGGGGGTGGGTGGCTACACCTTC; CDR3aa: CASSLSGVGGYTF; d_gene: -; len: 13; abundance: -; v_gene: TRBV5-1; j_gene: TRBJ1-2
CDR3nt: TGCGCCAGCAGCCCGGGACTAGCAGATCACAATGAGCAGTTCTTC; CDR3aa: CASSPGLADHNEQFF; d_gene: TRBD2; len: 15; abundance: -; v_gene: TRBV4-3; j_gene: TRBJ2-1
CDR3nt: TGTGCCAGCAGTCAGGGAGTCGAGGCTAGCGGGAGGAGGGATACGCAGTATTTT; CDR3aa: CASSQGVEASGRRDTQYF; d_gene: TRBD2; len: 18; abundance: -; v_gene: TRBV28; j_gene: TRBJ2-3
CDR3nt: TGTGCCAGCAGTGCGACAGGGGCCGAAAATGGCTACACCTTC; CDR3aa: CASSATGAENGYTF; d_gene: TRBD1; len: 14; abundance: -; v_gene: TRBV2; j_gene: TRBJ1-2